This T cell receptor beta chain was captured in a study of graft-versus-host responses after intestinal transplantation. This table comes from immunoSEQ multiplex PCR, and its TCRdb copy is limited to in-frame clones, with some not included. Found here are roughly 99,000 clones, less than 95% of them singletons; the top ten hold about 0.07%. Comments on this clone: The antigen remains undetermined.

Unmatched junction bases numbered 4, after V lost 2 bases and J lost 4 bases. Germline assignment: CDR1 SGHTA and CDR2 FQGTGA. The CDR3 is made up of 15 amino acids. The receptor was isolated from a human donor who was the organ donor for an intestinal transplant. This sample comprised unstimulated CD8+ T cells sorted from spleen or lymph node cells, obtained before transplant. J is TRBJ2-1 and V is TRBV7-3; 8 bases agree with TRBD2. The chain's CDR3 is CASSLLLAGYNEQFF. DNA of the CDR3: TGTGCCAGCAGCTTATTATTAGCGGGGTACAATGAGCAGTTCTTC.